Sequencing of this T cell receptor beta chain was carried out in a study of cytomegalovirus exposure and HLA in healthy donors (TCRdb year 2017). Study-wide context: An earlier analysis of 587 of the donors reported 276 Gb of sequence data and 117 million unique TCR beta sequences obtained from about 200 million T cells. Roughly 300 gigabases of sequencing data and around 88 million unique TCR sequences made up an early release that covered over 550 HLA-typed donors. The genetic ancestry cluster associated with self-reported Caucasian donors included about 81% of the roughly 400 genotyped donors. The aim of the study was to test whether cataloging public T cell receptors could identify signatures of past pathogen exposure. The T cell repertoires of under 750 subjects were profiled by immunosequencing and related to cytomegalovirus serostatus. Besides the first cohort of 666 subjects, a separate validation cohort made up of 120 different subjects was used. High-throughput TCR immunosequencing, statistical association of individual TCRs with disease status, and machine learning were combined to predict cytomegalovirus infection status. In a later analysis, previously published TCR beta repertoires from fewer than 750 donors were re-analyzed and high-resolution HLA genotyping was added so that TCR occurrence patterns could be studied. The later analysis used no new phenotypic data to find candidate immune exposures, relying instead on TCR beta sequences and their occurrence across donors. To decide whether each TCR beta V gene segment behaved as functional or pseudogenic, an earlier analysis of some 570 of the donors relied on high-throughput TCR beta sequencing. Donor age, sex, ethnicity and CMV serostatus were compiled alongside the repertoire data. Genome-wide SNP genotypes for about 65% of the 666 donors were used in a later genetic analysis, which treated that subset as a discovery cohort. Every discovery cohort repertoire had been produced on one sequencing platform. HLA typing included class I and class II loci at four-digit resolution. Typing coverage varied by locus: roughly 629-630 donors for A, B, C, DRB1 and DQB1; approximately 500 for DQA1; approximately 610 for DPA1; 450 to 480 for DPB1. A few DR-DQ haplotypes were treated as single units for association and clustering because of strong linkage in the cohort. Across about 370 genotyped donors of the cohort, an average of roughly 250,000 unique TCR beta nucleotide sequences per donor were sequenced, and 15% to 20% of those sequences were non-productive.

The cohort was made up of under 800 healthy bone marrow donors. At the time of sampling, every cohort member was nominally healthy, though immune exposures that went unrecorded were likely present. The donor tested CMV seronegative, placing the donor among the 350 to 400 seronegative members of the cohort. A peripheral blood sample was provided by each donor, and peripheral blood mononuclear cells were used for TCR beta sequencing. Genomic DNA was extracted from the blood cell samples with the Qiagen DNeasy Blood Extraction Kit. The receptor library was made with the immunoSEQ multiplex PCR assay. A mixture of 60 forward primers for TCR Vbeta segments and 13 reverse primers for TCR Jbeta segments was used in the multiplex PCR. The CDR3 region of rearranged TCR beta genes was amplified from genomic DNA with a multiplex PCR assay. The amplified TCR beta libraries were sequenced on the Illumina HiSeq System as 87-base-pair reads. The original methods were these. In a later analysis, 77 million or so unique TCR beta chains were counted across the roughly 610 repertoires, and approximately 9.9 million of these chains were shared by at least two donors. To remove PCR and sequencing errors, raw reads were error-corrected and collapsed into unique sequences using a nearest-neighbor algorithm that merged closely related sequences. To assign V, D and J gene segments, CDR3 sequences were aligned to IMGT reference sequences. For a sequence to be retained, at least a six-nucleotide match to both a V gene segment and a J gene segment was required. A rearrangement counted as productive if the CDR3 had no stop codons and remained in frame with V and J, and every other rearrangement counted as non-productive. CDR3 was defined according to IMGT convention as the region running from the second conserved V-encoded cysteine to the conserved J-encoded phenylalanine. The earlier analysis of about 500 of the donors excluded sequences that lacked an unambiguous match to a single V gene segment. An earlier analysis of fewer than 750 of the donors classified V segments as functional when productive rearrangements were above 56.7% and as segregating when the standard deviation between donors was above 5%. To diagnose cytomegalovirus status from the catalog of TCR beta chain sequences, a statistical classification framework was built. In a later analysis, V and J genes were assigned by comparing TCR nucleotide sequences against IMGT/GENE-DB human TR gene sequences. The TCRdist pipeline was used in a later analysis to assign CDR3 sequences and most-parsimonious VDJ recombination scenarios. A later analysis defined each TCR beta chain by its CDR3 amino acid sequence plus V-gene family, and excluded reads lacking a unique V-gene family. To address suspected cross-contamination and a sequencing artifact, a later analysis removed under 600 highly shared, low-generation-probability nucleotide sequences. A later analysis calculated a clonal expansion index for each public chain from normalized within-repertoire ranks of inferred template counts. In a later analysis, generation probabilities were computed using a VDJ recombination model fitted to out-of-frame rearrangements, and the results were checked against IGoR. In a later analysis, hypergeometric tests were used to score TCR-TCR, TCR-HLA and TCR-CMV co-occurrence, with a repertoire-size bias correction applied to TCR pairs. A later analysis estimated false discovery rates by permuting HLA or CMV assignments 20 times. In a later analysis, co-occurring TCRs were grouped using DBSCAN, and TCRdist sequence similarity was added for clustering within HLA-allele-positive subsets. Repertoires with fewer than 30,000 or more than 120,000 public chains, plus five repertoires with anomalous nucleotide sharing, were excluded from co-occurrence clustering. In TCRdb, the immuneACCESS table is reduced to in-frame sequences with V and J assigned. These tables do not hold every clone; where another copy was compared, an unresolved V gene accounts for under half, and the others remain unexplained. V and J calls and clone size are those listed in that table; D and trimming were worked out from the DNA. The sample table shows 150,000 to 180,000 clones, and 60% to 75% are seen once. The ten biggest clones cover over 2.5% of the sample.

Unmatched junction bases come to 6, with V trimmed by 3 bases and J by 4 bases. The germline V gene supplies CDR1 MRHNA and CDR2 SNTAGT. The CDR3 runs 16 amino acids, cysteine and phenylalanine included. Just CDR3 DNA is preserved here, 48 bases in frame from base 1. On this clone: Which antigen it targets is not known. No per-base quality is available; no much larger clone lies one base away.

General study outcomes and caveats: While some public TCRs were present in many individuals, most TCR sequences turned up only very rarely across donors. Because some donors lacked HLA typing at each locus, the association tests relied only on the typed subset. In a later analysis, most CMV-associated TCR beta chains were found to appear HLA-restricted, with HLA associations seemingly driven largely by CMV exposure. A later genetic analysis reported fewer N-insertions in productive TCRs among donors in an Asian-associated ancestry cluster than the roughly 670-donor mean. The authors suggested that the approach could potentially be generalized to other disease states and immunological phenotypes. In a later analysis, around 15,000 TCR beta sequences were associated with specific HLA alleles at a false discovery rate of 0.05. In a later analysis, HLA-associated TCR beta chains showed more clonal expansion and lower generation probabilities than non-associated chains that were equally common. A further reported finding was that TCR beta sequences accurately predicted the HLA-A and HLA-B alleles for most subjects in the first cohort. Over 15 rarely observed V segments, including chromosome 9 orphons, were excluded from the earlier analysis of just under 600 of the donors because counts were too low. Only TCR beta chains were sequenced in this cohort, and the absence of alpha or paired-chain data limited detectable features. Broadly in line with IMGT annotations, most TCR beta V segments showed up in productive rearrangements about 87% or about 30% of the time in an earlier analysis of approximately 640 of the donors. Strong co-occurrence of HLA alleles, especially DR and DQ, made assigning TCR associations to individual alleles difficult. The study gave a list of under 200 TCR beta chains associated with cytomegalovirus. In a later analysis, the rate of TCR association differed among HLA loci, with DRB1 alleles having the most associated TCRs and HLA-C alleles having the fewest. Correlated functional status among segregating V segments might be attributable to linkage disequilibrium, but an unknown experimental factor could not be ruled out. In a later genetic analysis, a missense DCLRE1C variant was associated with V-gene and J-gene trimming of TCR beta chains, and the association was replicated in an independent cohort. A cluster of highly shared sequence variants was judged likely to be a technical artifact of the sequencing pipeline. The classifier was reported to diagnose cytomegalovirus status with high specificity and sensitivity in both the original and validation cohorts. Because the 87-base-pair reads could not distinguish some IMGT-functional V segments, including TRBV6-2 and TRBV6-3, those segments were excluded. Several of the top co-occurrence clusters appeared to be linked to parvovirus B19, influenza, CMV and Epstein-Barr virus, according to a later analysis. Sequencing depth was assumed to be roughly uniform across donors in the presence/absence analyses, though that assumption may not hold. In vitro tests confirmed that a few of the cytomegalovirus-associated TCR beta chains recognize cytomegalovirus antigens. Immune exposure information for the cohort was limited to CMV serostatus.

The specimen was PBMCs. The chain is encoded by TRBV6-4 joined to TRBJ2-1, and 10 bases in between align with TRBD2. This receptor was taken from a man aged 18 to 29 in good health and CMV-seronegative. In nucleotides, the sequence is TGTGCCAGCAGTGATTTTAGCGGGGGGACTTACAATGAGCAGTTCTTC. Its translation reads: CASSDFSGGTYNEQFF.